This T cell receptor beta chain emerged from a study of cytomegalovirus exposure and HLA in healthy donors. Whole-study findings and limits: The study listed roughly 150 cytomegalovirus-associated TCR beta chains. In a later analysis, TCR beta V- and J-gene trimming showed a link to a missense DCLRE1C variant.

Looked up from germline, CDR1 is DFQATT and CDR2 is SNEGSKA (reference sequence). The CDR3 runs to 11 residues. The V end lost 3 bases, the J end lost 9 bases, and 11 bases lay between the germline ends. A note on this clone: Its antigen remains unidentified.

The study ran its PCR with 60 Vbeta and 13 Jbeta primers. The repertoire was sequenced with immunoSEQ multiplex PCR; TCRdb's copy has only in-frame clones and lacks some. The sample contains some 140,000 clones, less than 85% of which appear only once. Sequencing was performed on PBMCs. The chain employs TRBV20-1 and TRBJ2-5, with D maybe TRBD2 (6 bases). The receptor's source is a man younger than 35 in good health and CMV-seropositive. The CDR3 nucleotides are TGCAGTGCTAGGGGGGGTTGGGCCCAGTACTTC. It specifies CSARGGWAQYF.